This passage covers 3 T cell receptor beta chains from one sample sequenced in a study of cytomegalovirus exposure and HLA in healthy donors. Sequenced by immunoSEQ multiplex PCR; TCRdb stores in-frame clones only, minus some. The data show about 56,000 clones, with about 95% seen just once and 1% to 1.5% held by the top ten. Sequencing was done on a sample of PBMCs. These receptors all stem from a woman aged 18-29 years in good health and CMV-seronegative.

The chain joins TRBV6-5 to TRBJ1-2; possible D gene TRBD1, 5 bases. Trimming left V 0 bases short and J 2 bases short, with 7 bases between. Germline CDR1 reads MNHEY; CDR2 reads SVGAGI. This CDR3 is built from 14 residues. The CDR3 DNA reads as TGTGCCAGCAGTTACTCTCAGGGCAACTATGGCTACACCTTC. Translated, it gives CASSYSQGNYGYTF.

The V gene is TRBV28, the J gene TRBJ1-2; D call uncertain. The germline gives CDR1 MDHEN, CDR2 SYDVKM. Trimming took 2 bases from V and 4 from J, leaving 8 bases between them. CDR3 size: 13 residues. The CDR3 DNA reads TGTGCCAGCAGTTTAGCTACGATCTATGGCTACACCTTC. Translation gives CASSLATIYGYTF.

This sequence joins TRBV19 and TRBJ2-5; weak D call: TRBD1 (5 bases). The CDR3 sequence is 14 residues long. The germline V gene has CDR1 LNHDA and CDR2 SQIVND (reference sequence). Deletions cut 5 bases from V and 4 bases from J, with 14 bases between. The CDR3 region is CASSSTVGRETQYF. The CDR3 region has the DNA TGTGCCAGTAGTTCCACCGTGGGGCGAGAGACCCAGTACTTC. The variable domain in full, completed from reference TRBV19 and TRBJ2-5, reads DGGITQSPKYLFRKEGQNVTLSCEQNLNHDAMYWYRQDPGQGLRLIYYSQIVNDFQKGDIAEGYSVSREKKESFPLTVTSAQKNPTAFYLCASSSTVGRETQYFGPGTRLLVL.